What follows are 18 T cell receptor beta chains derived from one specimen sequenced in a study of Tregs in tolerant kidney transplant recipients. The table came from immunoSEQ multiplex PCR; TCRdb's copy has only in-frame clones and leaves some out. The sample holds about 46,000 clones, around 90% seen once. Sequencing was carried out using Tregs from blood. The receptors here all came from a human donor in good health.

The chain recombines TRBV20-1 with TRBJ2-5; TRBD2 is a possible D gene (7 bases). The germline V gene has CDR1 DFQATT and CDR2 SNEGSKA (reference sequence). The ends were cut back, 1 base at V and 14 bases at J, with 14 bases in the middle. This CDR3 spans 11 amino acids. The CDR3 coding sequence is TGCAGTGCTAGAGGCTCGTGGGGGGGCTACTTC. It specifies CSARGSWGGYF.

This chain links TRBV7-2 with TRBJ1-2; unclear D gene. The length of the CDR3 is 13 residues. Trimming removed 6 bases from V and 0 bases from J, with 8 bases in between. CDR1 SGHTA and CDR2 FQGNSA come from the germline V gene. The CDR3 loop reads CASSPYSNYGYTF. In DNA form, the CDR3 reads TGTGCCAGCAGTCCCTACTCTAACTATGGCTACACCTTC.

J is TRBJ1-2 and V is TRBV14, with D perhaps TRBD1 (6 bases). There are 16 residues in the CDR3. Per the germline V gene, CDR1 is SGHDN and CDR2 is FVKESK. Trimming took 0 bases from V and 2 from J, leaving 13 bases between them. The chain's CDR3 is CASSQEVRGGNYGYTF. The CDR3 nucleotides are TGTGCCAGCAGCCAAGAAGTGAGGGGGGGAAACTATGGCTACACCTTC.

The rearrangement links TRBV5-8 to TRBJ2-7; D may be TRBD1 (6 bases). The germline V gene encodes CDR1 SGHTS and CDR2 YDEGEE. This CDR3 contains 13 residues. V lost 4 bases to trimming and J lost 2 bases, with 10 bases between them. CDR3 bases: TGTGCCAGCAGCACGACAGGTCCCTACGAGCAGTACTTC. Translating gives CASSTTGPYEQYF.

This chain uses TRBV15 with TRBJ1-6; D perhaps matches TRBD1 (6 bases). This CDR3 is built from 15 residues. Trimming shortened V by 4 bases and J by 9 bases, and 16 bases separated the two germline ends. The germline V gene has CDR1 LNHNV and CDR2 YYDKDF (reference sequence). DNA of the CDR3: TGTGCCACCAGCAAGGCAGGGGACCATCTTTCACCCCTCCACTTT. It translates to CATSKAGDHLSPLHF.

Here the CDR3 reads CASSYDWSSGNTIYF. CDR3 nucleotides: TGTGCCAGCAGTTACGACTGGAGCTCTGGAAACACCATATATTTT. The chain joins TRBV5-6 to TRBJ1-3; D uncertain. V dropped 5 bases and J dropped 0 bases, with 12 bases sitting between them. Germline CDR1 SGHDT, CDR2 YYEEEE. The CDR3 sequence is 15 residues long.

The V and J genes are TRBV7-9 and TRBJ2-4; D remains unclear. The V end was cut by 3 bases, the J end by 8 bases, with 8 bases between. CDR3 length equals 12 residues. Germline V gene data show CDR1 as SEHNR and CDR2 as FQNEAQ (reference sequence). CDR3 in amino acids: CASSFGWDIQYF. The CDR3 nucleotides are TGTGCCAGCAGCTTTGGCTGGGACATTCAGTACTTC.

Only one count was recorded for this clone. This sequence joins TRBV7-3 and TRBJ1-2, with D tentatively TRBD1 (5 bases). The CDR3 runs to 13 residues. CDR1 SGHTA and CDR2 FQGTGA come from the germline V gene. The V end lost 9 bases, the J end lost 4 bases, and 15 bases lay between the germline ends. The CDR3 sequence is CARVARGRYGYTF. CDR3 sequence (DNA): TGTGCCAGGGTCGCGCGGGGACGCTATGGCTACACCTTC.

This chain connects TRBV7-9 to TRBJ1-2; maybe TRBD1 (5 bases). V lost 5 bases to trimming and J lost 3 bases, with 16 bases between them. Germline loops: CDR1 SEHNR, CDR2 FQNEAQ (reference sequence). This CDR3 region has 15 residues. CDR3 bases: TGTGCCAGCAGCCCACAGGCAAGAGTAGACTATGGCTACACCTTC. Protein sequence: CASSPQARVDYGYTF. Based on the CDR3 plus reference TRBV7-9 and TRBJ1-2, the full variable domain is DTGVSQNPRHKITKRGQNVTFRCDPISEHNRLYWYRQTLGQGPEFLTYFQNEAQLEKSRLLSDRFSAERPKGSFSTLEIQRTEQGDSAMYLCASSPQARVDYGYTFGSGTRLTVV.

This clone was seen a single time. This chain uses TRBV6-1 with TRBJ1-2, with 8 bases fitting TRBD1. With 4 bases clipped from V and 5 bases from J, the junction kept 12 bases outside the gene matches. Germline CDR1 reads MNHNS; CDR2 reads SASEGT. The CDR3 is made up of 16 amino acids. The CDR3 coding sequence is TGTGCCAGCAGTGCCCTCCCTGGACAGGGAGGGTATGGCTACACCTTC. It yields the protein CASSALPGQGGYGYTF.

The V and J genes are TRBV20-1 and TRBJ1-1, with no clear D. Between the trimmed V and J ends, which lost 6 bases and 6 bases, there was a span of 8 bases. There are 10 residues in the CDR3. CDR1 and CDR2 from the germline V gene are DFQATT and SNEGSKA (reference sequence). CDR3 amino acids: CSAERAEAFF. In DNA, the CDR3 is TGCAGTGCAGAAAGGGCTGAAGCTTTCTTT.

For the CDR3, the DNA is TGTGCCAGCTCGCCGCCAGGCGTAGCGAACACTGAAGCTTTCTTT. Amino acid sequence: CASSPPGVANTEAFF. V gene TRBV18 combines with J gene TRBJ1-1, with D hard to call. With 6 bases removed from V and 1 base from J, the gap between germline ends came to 15 bases. The CDR3 extends over 15 amino acids. The germline gives CDR1 KGHSH, CDR2 LQKENI.

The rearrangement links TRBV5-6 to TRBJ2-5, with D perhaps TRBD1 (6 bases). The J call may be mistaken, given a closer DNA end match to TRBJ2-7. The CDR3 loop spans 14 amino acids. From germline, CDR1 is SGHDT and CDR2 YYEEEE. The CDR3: CASSLVQGRYEQYF. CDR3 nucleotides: TGTGCCAGCAGCTTGGTACAGGGCCGCTACGAGCAGTACTTC.

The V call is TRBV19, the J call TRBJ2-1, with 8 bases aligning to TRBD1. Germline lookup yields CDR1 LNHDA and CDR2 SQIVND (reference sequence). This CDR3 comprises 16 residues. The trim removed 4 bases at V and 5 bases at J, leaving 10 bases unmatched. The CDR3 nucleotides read TGTGCCAGTAGTACCAAAAGGACAGGGACACACAATGAGCAGTTCTTC. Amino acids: CASSTKRTGTHNEQFF.

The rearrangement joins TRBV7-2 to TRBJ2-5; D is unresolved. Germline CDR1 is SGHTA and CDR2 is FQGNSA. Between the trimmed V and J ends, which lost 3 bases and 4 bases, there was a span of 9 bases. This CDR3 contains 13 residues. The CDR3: CASSFRTGETQYF. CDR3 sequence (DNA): TGTGCCAGCAGCTTTCGGACCGGAGAGACCCAGTACTTC.

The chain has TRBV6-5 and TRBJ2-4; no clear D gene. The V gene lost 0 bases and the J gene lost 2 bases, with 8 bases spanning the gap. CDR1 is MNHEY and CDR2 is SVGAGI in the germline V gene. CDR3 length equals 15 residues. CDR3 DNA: TGTGCCAGCAGTTACTCGAACGGACCCAAAAACATTCAGTACTTC. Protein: CASSYSNGPKNIQYF.

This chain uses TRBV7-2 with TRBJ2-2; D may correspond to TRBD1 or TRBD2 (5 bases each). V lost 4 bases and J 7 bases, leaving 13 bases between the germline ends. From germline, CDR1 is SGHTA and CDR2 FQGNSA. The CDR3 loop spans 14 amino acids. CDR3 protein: CASSSLGAYGELFF. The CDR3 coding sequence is TGTGCCAGCAGCTCCCTCGGGGCGTACGGGGAGCTGTTTTTT.

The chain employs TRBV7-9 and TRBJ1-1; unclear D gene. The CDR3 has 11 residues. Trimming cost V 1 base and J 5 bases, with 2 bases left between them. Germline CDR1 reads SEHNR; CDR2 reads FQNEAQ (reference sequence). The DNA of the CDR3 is TGTGCCAGCAGCTTAGGTACTGAAGCTTTCTTT. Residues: CASSLGTEAFF. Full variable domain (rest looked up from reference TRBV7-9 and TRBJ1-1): DTGVSQNPRHKITKRGQNVTFRCDPISEHNRLYWYRQTLGQGPEFLTYFQNEAQLEKSRLLSDRFSAERPKGSFSTLEIQRTEQGDSAMYLCASSLGTEAFFGQGTRLTVV.